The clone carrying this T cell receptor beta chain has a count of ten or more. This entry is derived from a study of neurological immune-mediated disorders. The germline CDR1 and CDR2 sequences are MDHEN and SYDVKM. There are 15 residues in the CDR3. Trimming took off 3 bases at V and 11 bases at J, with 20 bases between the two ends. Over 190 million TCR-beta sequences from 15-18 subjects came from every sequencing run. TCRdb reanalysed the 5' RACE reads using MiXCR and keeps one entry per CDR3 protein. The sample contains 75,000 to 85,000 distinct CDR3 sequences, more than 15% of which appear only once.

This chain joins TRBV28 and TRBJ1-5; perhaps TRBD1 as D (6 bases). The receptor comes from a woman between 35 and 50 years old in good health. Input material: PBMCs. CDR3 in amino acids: CASSFGVGAAGTQHF. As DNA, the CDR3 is TGTGCCAGCAGTTTTGGCGTGGGGGCGGCGGGGACCCAGCATTTT.